The 11 T cell receptor beta chains reported below all come from one sample, sequenced in a study of shared clonotypes between healthy human individuals. TCRdb's copy holds only in-frame clones and misses some; the assay was immunoSEQ multiplex PCR. The sample lists about 2.1 million clones; 90% to 95% were seen once. CD45RO-negative CD8 cells positively selected for CCR7 made up the naive population, which excluded terminally differentiated effector memory CD45RA+ cells. The sample taken for sequencing was naive CD8+ T cells from PBMCs. The receptors derive from a man younger than 35 in good health. Some clones in this sample may be carry-over from other donors' samples.

This chain uses TRBV15 with TRBJ1-2; D unclear. The germline V gene has CDR1 LNHNV and CDR2 YYDKDF (reference sequence). Trimming cost V 1 base and J 6 bases, with 12 bases left between them. The CDR3 length is 14 residues. Here the CDR3 reads CATSRAGYWDGYTF. The CDR3 DNA sequence: TGTGCCACCAGCAGAGCTGGGTATTGGGATGGCTACACCTTC.

The V and J genes are TRBV7-7 and TRBJ1-2; possibly TRBD1 for D (5 bases). The CDR3 length is 14 residues. Between the trimmed V and J ends, which lost 5 bases and 2 bases, there was a span of 12 bases. The V gene's germline CDR1 is SSHAT and CDR2 FNYEAQ (reference sequence). In nucleotides, the CDR3 is TGTGCCAGCAGCGCTCGGGGACGGAACTATGGCTACACCTTC. Translated: CASSARGRNYGYTF.

This clone has only a few counts. The rearrangement links TRBV6-1 to TRBJ1-1; no clear D gene. The V end was cut by 0 bases, the J end by 2 bases, with 10 bases between. This CDR3 has 15 residues. Germline lookup yields CDR1 MNHNS and CDR2 SASEGT. CDR3 sequence reads: CASSEAPRPNTEAFF. The CDR3 DNA reads as TGTGCCAGCAGTGAAGCGCCTAGACCTAACACTGAAGCTTTCTTT.

V usage is TRBV27 and J usage is TRBJ2-2, with D possibly matching TRBD1 (5 bases). Germline V gene sequence: CDR1 MNHEY, CDR2 SMNVEV (reference sequence). The length of the CDR3 is 18 residues. Trimming took 0 bases from V and 5 from J, leaving 19 bases between them. CDR3 region: CASSLSTVLVGYTGELFF. Written as DNA, the CDR3 is TGTGCCAGCAGTTTATCGACAGTCCTCGTGGGTTATACCGGGGAGCTGTTTTTT.

The chain employs TRBV27 and TRBJ1-1, with 9 bases that match TRBD1. V lost 8 bases and J lost 3; bases outside the gene matches: 16. Germline V lookup: CDR1 MNHEY, CDR2 SMNVEV (reference sequence). This CDR3 spans 17 amino acids. The CDR3 reads CASHSTRQGGWDTEAFF. As DNA, the CDR3 is TGTGCCAGCCACTCCACTCGACAGGGGGGTTGGGACACTGAAGCTTTCTTT.

The chain carries TRBV10-3 and TRBJ2-3; 7 bases are a match to TRBD1. The V and J ends lost 5 bases and 2 bases, in that order; junction bases with no gene match: 10. This CDR3 contains 16 residues. Germline lookup yields CDR1 ENHRY and CDR2 SYGVKD. The chain's CDR3 is CAISPPGTEVTDTQYF. The CDR3 nucleotides read TGTGCCATCAGTCCCCCCGGGACAGAGGTCACAGATACGCAGTATTTT.

J is TRBJ1-2 and V is TRBV7-2; D gene unclear. The CDR3 loop spans 13 amino acids. Trimming stripped 3 bases from V and 3 bases from J, with 8 bases between. Germline CDR1 is SGHTA and CDR2 is FQGNSA. CDR3 bases: TGTGCCAGCAGCTTCGGGAAGCACTATGGCTACACCTTC. Translated, it gives CASSFGKHYGYTF.

The chain uses TRBV11-3 and TRBJ2-7; 9 bases agree with TRBD2. The CDR3 runs 14 residues. V shed 5 bases and J 7 bases; nucleotides not matched to a gene: 9. CDR1 is SGHNT, CDR2 YENEEA, per germline. CDR3 region: CASSLGTSTREQYF. CDR3 sequence (DNA): TGTGCCAGCAGCCTAGGGACTAGCACGAGGGAGCAGTACTTC.

The J gene is TRBJ1-5, the V gene TRBV4-1, with 9 nucleotides matching TRBD1. The CDR3 has 16 amino acids. The germline V gene encodes CDR1 MGHRA and CDR2 YSYEKL. The V and J ends lost 3 bases and 2 bases, in that order; junction bases with no gene match: 5. Written as DNA, the CDR3 is TGCGCCAGCAGCCATAGGGACAGGGATGGCAATCAGCCCCAGCATTTT. The encoded protein is CASSHRDRDGNQPQHF.

This clone has just one count. The chain employs TRBV6-6 and TRBJ1-2; D remains unclear. The germline CDR1 and CDR2 sequences are MNHNY and SVGAGI (reference sequence). This CDR3 is 16 amino acids long. V gave up 6 bases and J gave up 2 bases, with 19 bases separating them. In nucleotides, the CDR3 is TGTGCCAGCAGCCTCCCGATAAGGTCTCCAAACTATGGCTACACCTTC. It codes for CASSLPIRSPNYGYTF.

The gene calls are TRBV2 and TRBJ2-7; 9 nucleotides agree with TRBD1. This CDR3 region has 17 residues. CDR1 is SNHLY, CDR2 FYNNEI, per germline. Trimming removed 7 bases from V and 2 bases from J; junction bases left unmatched: 15. CDR3 in DNA: TGTGCCAGCATTGACAGGGGGTATAACGAATGGACCTACGAGCAGTACTTC. Protein: CASIDRGYNEWTYEQYF. Supplemented by reference TRBV2 and TRBJ2-7, the full variable domain reads EPEVTQTPSHQVTQMGQEVILRCVPISNHLYFYWYRQILGQKVEFLVSFYNNEISEKSEIFDDQFSVERPDGSNFTLKIRSTKLEDSAMYFCASIDRGYNEWTYEQYFGPGTRLTVT.